This T cell receptor beta chain was obtained from a study of cytomegalovirus exposure and HLA in healthy donors. The germline V gene encodes CDR1 LNHNV and CDR2 YYDKDF (reference sequence). CDR3 length: 13 amino acids. V was pared by 2 bases and J by 6 bases, with 3 bases of the junction left unmatched. Generated by immunoSEQ multiplex PCR, the TCRdb table keeps only in-frame clones and is missing some. The sample comprises a few hundred thousand clones, 65% to 85% of which are singletons, and around an eighth rests with the top ten. The origin of this receptor is a woman aged 25 to 39 in good health and CMV-seropositive. The sample consisted of PBMCs. The genes are TRBV15 and TRBJ1-1; 7 nucleotides align to TRBD1. This chain's CDR3 is CATSRLDRAEAFF. The CDR3 region has the DNA TGTGCCACCAGCAGACTCGACAGGGCTGAAGCTTTCTTT.